Included here is one T cell receptor beta chain sequence, with context. Its antigen is still unknown. V was pared by 3 bases and J by 1 base, with 3 bases of the junction left unmatched. This CDR3 is built from 14 residues. CDR1 and CDR2 from the germline V gene are SGHAT and FQNNGV. Only in-frame clones appear in the TCRdb table, and some are missing; sequencing was by immunoSEQ multiplex PCR. The sample lists around 90,000 clones, about 87% occurring once. This sample was included in a study of OX40 agonist ivuxolimab in advanced cancers. In the study overall: An anti-OX40 (CD134) antibody with agonistic activity, ivuxolimab, was administered to patients. Patients achieving partial responses numbered three: one hepatocellular carcinoma case and two cutaneous melanoma cases.

Study-wide points: On average, CD8+ T cells showed a greater number of expanded clones than CD4+.

The TCR sequence derives from an adult with an advanced solid tumor such as melanoma, head and neck, liver or kidney cancer. Sequencing was performed on CD4+ or CD8+ T cells sorted from blood, taken in a trial of the OX40 agonist ivuxolimab. The chain carries TRBV11-2 and TRBJ2-7; 7 positions agree with TRBD1. As DNA, the CDR3 is TGTGCCAGCAGCTTGTACAGGGGTTCCTACGAGCAGTACTTC. Translating gives CASSLYRGSYEQYF.